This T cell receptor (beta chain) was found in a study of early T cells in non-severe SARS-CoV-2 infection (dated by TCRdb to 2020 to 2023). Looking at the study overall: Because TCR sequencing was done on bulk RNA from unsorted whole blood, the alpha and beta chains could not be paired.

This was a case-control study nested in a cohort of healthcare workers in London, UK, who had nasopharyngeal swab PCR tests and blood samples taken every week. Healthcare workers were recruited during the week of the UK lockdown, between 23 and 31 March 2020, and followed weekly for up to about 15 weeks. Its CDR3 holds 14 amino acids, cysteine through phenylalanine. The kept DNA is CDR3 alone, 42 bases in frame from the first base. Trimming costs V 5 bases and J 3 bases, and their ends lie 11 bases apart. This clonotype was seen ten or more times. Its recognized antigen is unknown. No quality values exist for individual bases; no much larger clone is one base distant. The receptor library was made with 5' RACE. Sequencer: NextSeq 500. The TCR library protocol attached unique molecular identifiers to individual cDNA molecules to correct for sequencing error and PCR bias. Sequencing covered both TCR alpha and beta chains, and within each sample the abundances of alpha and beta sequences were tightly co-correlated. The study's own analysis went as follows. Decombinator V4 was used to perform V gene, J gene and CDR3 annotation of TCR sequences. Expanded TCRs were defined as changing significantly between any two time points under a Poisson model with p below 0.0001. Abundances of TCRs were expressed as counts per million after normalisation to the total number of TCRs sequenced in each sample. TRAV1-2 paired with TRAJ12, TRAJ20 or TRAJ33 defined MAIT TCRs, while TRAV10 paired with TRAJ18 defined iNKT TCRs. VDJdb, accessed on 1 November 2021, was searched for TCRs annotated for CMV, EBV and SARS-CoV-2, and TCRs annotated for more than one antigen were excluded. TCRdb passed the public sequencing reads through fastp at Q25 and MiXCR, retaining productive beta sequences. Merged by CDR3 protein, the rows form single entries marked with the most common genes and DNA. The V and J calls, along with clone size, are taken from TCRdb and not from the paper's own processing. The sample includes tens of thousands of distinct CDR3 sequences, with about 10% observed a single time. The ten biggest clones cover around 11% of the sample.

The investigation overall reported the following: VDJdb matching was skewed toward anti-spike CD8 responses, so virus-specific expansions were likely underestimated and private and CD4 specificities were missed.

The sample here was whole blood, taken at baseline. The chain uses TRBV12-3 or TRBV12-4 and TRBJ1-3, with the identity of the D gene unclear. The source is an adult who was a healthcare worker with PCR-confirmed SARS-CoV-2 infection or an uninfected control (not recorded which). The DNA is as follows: TGTGCCAGCAGTGCTAGGGATGTTGGAAACACCATATATTTT. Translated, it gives CASSARDVGNTIYF.